These T cell receptor beta chains were read from a single sample in a study of blood T cell repertoires in COVID-19. Libraries were prepared by immunoSEQ multiplex PCR; TCRdb keeps only in-frame clonotypes and omits some of them. The repertoire consists of approximately 290,000 clones, with 70% to 90% occurring once and the leading ten covering about 4.3%. Sequencing was done on a sample of PBMCs or T cells enriched from blood (not recorded which). Receptor source: a young woman who had recovered from COVID-19. CDR3s leave out the opening cysteine and the closing phenylalanine or tryptophan.

V	J	CDR3
TRBV30	TRBJ2-7	AWGRGIGVDEQY
TRBV30	TRBJ2-7	AWRRKGGIRYEQY
TRBV9	TRBJ2-7	ASSRGTNENEQY
TRBV15	TRBJ2-1	ATSRAGGPEQF
TRBV5-1	TRBJ1-3	ASRETGPGNTIY
TRBV28	TRBJ1-5	ASSPGLWGNQPQH
TRBV7-3	TRBJ1-4	ASSLYRVGNEKLF
TRBV7-9	TRBJ2-7	ASSNIGTGRFYEQY
TRBV28	TRBJ2-1	ASSLLASPYNEQF
TRBV28	TRBJ2-5	ASSLGLQETQY
TRBV12-1	TRBJ2-5	ASSFRRPGETQY
TRBV9	TRBJ1-1	ASSQVNTEAF
TRBV5-1	TRBJ2-7	ASSGTGQIYEQY
TRBV11-2	TRBJ1-4	ASSLGRGGEKLF
TRBV25-1	TRBJ1-3	ASSDAGGNTIY
TRBV2	TRBJ1-5	ASRGLTANQPQH
TRBV5-1	TRBJ2-3	ASSVGTGDTDTQY
TRBV15	TRBJ1-1	ATSRGRDRPEAF
TRBV2	TRBJ2-7	ASHGQGALSYEQY
TRBV7-2	TRBJ2-1	ASGRRELYNEQF
TRBV7-2	TRBJ2-7	ASSLAGTSEVGSYEQY
TRBV27	TRBJ1-1	ASSQTGGVSAF
TRBV28	TRBJ1-4	ASSLAGTGLVATNEKLF
TRBV7-8	TRBJ2-7	ASRSKGGGGYEQY
TRBV3-1/TRBV3-2	TRBJ2-7	ASSRGERGRDEQY
TRBV7-8	TRBJ2-7	ASRKGFSYEQY
TRBV6-5	TRBJ2-5	ASISGRQETQY
TRBV28	TRBJ2-1	ASRFLVGQGDNEQF
TRBV5-4	TRBJ1-2	ASSSRGGAYGYT
TRBV29-1	TRBJ1-1	SVEGVTDREAAF
TRBV7-9	TRBJ2-7	ASTGPPSYEQY
TRBV7-9	TRBJ1-1	ASSPGLVRNTEAF
TRBV28	TRBJ2-7	ATHPGQGRGSYEQY
TRBV11-1	TRBJ2-1	ASSPGLAGRMQF
TRBV11-3	TRBJ2-3	ASSLGLGADTQY
TRBV28	TRBJ2-1	ASTPLGQGSYNEQF
TRBV9	TRBJ2-3	ASKTGQTPTDTQY
TRBV27	TRBJ1-2	ASSLQGPYGYT